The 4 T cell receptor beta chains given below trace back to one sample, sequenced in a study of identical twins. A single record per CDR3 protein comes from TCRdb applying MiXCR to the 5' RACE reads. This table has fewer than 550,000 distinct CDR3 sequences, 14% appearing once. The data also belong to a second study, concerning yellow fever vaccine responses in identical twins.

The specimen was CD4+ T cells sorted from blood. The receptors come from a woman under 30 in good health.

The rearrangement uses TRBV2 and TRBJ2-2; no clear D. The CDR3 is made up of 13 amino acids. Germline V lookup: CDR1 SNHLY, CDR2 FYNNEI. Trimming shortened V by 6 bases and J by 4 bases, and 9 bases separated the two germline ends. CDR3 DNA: TGTGCCAGCAGGAGTCGAGTCACCGGGGAGCTGTTTTTT. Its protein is CASRSRVTGELFF.

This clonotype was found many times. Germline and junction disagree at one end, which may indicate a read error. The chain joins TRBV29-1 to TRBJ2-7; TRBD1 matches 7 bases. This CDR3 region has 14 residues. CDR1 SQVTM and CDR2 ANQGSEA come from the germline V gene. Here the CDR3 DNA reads TGCAGCGTGGAAGGGGGCTCGGGCATTTACGAGCAGTACTTC. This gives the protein CSVEGGSGIYEQYF.

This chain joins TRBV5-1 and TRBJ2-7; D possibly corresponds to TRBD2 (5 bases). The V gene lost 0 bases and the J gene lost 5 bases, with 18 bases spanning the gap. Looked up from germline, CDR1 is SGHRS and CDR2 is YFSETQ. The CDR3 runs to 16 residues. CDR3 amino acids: CASSLAVGRVEDEQYF. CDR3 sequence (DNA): TGCGCCAGCAGCTTGGCTGTGGGGAGAGTAGAGGACGAGCAGTACTTC.

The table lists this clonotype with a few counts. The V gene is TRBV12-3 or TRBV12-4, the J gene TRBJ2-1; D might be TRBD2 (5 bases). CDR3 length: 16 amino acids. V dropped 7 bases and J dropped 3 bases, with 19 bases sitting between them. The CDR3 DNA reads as TGTGCCAGCACCCCCAGCGCGGGCCCTGGCTACAATGAGCAGTTCTTC. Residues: CASTPSAGPGYNEQFF.